This is a list of T cell receptor beta chains from one sample in a study of T cell responses to AZD1222 COVID-19 vaccine. This table comes from immunoSEQ multiplex PCR, and its TCRdb copy is limited to in-frame clones, with some not included. The sample holds about 100,000 clones; over 75% are singletons and the top ten take 1.3%. Specimen: peripheral blood, collected on day 0 of AZD1222 vaccination. The receptors come from an adult in good health. CDR3s include the opening cysteine and the closing phenylalanine or tryptophan. D genes are given only for firm matches. A row's size may be missing; if present it is once, few, many or a size class.

clone size: .
J gene: TRBJ1-2
CDR3 length: 14
D gene: .
V gene: TRBV5-1
CDR3 protein: CASGEQATNYGYTF
CDR3 DNA: TGCGCCAGCGGCGAACAGGCTACCAACTATGGCTACACCTTC

clone size: .
J gene: TRBJ1-2
CDR3 length: 11
D gene: .
V gene: TRBV29-1
CDR3 protein: CSVVEGDGYTF
CDR3 DNA: TGCAGCGTGGTTGAAGGGGATGGCTACACCTTC

clone size: .
J gene: TRBJ1-2
CDR3 length: 16
D gene: .
V gene: TRBV7-8
CDR3 protein: CASSPGGAERGYGYTF
CDR3 DNA: TGTGCCAGCAGCCCGGGGGGTGCAGAAAGGGGATATGGCTACACCTTC

clone size: few
J gene: TRBJ1-6
CDR3 length: 18
D gene: TRBD1
V gene: TRBV27
CDR3 protein: CASSLKVSGGTYNSPLHF
CDR3 DNA: TGTGCCAGCAGTTTAAAGGTTTCAGGGGGCACTTATAATTCACCCCTCCACTTT

clone size: once
J gene: TRBJ1-1
CDR3 length: 18
D gene: TRBD1
V gene: TRBV5-6
CDR3 protein: CASSFGLGRTGLSTEAFF
CDR3 DNA: TGTGCCAGCAGCTTTGGGCTGGGACGGACAGGGCTGTCCACTGAAGCTTTCTTT

clone size: once
J gene: TRBJ2-7
CDR3 length: 12
D gene: .
V gene: TRBV7-9
CDR3 protein: CASSSQAYEQYF
CDR3 DNA: TGTGCCAGCAGCTCACAGGCGTACGAGCAGTACTTC

clone size: .
J gene: TRBJ1-2
CDR3 length: 14
D gene: .
V gene: TRBV6-2/TRBV6-3
CDR3 protein: CASSYFRSGDGYTF
CDR3 DNA: TGTGCCAGCAGTTACTTTAGGTCAGGCGATGGCTACACCTTC

clone size: .
J gene: TRBJ1-2
CDR3 length: 14
D gene: .
V gene: TRBV7-9
CDR3 protein: CASSPIPDSYGYTF
CDR3 DNA: TGTGCCAGCAGCCCTATTCCGGACAGCTATGGCTACACCTTC

clone size: .
J gene: TRBJ1-5
CDR3 length: 15
D gene: TRBD1
V gene: TRBV5-1
CDR3 protein: CASSCRDRGCQPQHF
CDR3 DNA: TGCGCCAGCAGCTGCCGGGACAGGGGATGTCAGCCCCAGCATTTT

clone size: once
J gene: TRBJ2-6
CDR3 length: 15
D gene: .
V gene: TRBV5-4
CDR3 protein: CASSLGNSGANVLTF
CDR3 DNA: TGTGCCAGCAGCTTGGGCAACTCTGGGGCCAACGTCCTGACTTTC